A single sample gave rise to the 12 T cell receptor beta chains below, sequenced in a study of shared clonotypes between healthy human individuals. CD8 cells classed as naive were CD45RO-negative and positively selected for CCR7, excluding terminally differentiated effector memory CD45RA+ cells. Assay used: immunoSEQ multiplex PCR; TCRdb lists only in-frame clones, some missing. The sample has about 2,100,000 clones; under 95% are singletons. Material: naive CD8+ T cells from PBMCs. These receptors all come from a young man in good health. Some clones in this sample may be carry-over from other donors' samples.

The chain uses TRBV9 and TRBJ1-3; weak D call: TRBD1 (5 bases). Trimming shortened V by 3 bases and J by 4 bases, and 23 bases separated the two germline ends. CDR1 is SGDLS, CDR2 YYNGEE, per germline. The CDR3 runs to 18 residues. The CDR3 DNA follows: TGTGCCAGCAGCGCAAACCGGGACCCGGGGGAGGAGGGAAACACCATATATTTT. This translates into CASSANRDPGEEGNTIYF.

As to this clone: Other DNA sequences of this sample code for an identical CDR3. This chain joins TRBV9 and TRBJ2-5; D gene unclear. This CDR3 has 14 amino acids. Trimming pared 0 bases from V and 2 bases from J, leaving 8 bases between. Germline loops: CDR1 SGDLS, CDR2 YYNGEE. The CDR3 nucleotides are TGTGCCAGCAGCGTAGCAGGAGCGCAAGAGACCCAGTACTTC. It is translated as CASSVAGAQETQYF.

This rearrangement joins TRBV28 to TRBJ2-7, with D tentatively TRBD1 or TRBD2 (5 bases each). The CDR3 loop spans 16 amino acids. Per germline, CDR1 MDHEN and CDR2 SYDVKM. With 4 bases removed from V and 5 bases from J, the gap between germline ends came to 21 bases. The CDR3 sequence is CASSSPQPGKGDEQYF. CDR3 nucleotides: TGTGCCAGCAGTTCACCCCAGCCGGGGAAAGGGGACGAGCAGTACTTC.

CDR3 residues: CASSLGGKETQYF. The CDR3 DNA is TGTGCCAGCAGTTTAGGAGGCAAAGAGACCCAGTACTTC. This rearrangement joins TRBV6-6 to TRBJ2-5, with a weak D call TRBD2 (5 bases). V was cut by 4 bases and J by 3 bases, with 9 bases left in between. The CDR3 has 13 residues. Germline V gene lookup returns CDR1 MNHNY and CDR2 SVGAGI (reference sequence).

The rearrangement uses TRBV27 and TRBJ2-3, with 15 bases fitting TRBD2. The CDR3 has 15 amino acids. V lost 4 bases, J lost 6 bases, and 2 bases stayed unmatched. Germline CDR1 and CDR2: MNHEY and SMNVEV (reference sequence). CDR3 in amino acids: CASSSGLAGGDTQYF. The CDR3 DNA follows: TGTGCCAGCAGTTCAGGACTAGCGGGAGGGGATACGCAGTATTTT.

V usage is TRBV7-2 and J usage is TRBJ1-5, with D perhaps matching TRBD1 (5 bases). The CDR3 covers 12 residues. V lost 8 bases and J 7 bases, leaving 12 bases between the germline ends. Germline V gene data show CDR1 as SGHTA and CDR2 as FQGNSA. The CDR3: CASQGEEQPQHF. In nucleotides, the CDR3 is TGTGCCAGCCAGGGTGAGGAACAGCCCCAGCATTTT.

Turning to this clone: The same CDR3 arises from other DNA sequences in this sample as well. The chain has TRBV5-4 and TRBJ2-2; 9 bases line up with TRBD2. This CDR3 is 16 amino acids long. Germline CDR1 and CDR2: SGHNT and YYREEE (reference sequence). Trimming at V came to 4 bases and at J to 5 bases, leaving 9 bases not matched to a gene. The CDR3 is CASSLKREVGTGELFF. Written as DNA, the CDR3 is TGTGCCAGCAGCCTGAAGCGGGAGGTTGGGACCGGGGAGCTGTTTTTT.

The chain has TRBV27 and TRBJ1-2; 8 positions match TRBD1. CDR1 MNHEY and CDR2 SMNVEV come from the germline V gene (reference sequence). This CDR3 has 14 amino acids. J gave up 6 bases and V 6 bases, and 9 bases lay outside the gene matches. CDR3 sequence reads: CASRVTGGLDGYTF. CDR3 nucleotide sequence: TGTGCCAGCAGAGTTACAGGGGGGCTGGATGGCTACACCTTC.

The chain carries TRBV5-6 and TRBJ1-1; TRBD1 agrees at 7 bases. The CDR3 has 16 residues. V dropped 0 bases and J dropped 3; count of bases not matched to a gene: 8. CDR1 is SGHDT, CDR2 YYEEEE, per germline. CDR3 amino acids: CASSLGDRVVHTEAFF. For the CDR3, the DNA is TGTGCCAGCAGCTTGGGTGACAGGGTGGTCCACACTGAAGCTTTCTTT.

This clone is a singleton in its sample. The V call is TRBV7-9, the J call TRBJ1-1; tentatively, D is TRBD1 (6 bases). CDR1 is SEHNR, CDR2 FQNEAQ, per germline (reference sequence). Trimming removed 3 bases from V and 5 bases from J, with 16 bases in between. The CDR3 consists of 15 residues. The CDR3 coding sequence is TGTGCCAGCAGCTTCATACAGGGAACGTGGACTGAAGCTTTCTTT. Translating it yields CASSFIQGTWTEAFF. Filled out from reference TRBV7-9 and TRBJ1-1, the complete variable domain reads DTGVSQNPRHKITKRGQNVTFRCDPISEHNRLYWYRQTLGQGPEFLTYFQNEAQLEKSRLLSDRFSAERPKGSFSTLEIQRTEQGDSAMYLCASSFIQGTWTEAFFGQGTRLTVV.

This clone appeared a single time. V is TRBV29-1 and J is TRBJ2-3; weak D call: TRBD1 (6 bases). This CDR3 region has 14 residues. Trimming left V 4 bases short and J 5 bases short, with 16 bases between. The germline CDR1 and CDR2 sequences are SQVTM and ANQGSEA. The CDR3 sequence is CSVVMRQELDTQYF. CDR3 DNA sequence: TGCAGCGTTGTCATGAGACAGGAGTTAGATACGCAGTATTTT.

Remarks on this clone: The sample has other DNA sequences that encode this CDR3 too. The chain couples TRBV4-1 to TRBJ1-1, with D uncertain. This CDR3 has 14 amino acids. V gave up 4 bases and J gave up 2 bases, with 11 bases separating them. Germline CDR1 and CDR2: MGHRA and YSYEKL. This CDR3 is CASSPTPGNTEAFF. CDR3 nucleotides: TGCGCCAGCAGCCCAACCCCGGGAAACACTGAAGCTTTCTTT.